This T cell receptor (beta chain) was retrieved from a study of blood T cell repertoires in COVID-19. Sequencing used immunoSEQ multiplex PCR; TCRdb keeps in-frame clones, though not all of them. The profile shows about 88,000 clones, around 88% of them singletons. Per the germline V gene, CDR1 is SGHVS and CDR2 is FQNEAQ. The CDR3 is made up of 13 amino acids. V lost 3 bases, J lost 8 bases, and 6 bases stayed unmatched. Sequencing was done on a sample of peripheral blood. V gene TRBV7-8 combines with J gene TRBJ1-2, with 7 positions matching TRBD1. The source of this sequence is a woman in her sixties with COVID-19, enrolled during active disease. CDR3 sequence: CASSFTGERGYTF. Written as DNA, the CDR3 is TGTGCCAGCAGCTTCACAGGGGAGCGCGGCTACACCTTC.